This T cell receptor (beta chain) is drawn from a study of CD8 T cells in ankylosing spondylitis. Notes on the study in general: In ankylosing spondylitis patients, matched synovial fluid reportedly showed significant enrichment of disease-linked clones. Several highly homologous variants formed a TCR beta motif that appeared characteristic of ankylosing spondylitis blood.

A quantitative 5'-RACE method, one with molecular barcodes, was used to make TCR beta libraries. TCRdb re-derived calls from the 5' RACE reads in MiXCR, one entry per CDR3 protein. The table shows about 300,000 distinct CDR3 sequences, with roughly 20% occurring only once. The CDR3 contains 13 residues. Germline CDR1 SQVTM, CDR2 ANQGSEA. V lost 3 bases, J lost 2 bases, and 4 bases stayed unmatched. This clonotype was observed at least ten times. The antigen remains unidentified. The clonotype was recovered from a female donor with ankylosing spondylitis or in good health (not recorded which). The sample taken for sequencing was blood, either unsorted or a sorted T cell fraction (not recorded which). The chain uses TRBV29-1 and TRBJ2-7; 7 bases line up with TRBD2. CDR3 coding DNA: TGCAGCGTTGAGACGGGAGGAACCTACGAGCAGTACTTC. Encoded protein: CSVETGGTYEQYF.